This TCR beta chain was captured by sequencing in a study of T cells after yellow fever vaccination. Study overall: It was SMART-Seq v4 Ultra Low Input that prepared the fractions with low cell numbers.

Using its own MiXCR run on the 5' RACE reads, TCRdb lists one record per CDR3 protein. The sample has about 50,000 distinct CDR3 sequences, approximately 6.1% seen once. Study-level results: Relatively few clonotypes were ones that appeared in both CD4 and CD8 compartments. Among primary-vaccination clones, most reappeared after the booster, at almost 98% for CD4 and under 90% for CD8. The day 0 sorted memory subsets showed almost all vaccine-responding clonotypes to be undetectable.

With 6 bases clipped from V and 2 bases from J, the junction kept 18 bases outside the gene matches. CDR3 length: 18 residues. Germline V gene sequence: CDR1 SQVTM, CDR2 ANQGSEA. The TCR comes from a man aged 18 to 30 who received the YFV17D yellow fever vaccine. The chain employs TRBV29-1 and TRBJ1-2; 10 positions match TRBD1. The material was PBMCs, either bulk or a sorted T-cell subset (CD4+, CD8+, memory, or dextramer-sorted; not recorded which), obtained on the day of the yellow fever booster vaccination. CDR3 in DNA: TGCAGCGTACGAACGCACCGGGACAGGGGAGGGGTGAACTATGGCTACACCTTC. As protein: CSVRTHRDRGGVNYGYTF.